Reported below is one TCR beta chain. The data are from a study of blood T cell repertoires in COVID-19. The CDR3 totals 16 residues. Germline V CDR1 and CDR2: SGHRS, YFSETQ. Trimming took 0 bases from V and 2 from J, leaving 12 bases between them. Sequenced by immunoSEQ multiplex PCR; TCRdb stores in-frame clones only, minus some. The sample consists of 300,000 to 400,000 clones, 80% to 90% of them appearing once. The rearrangement links TRBV5-1 to TRBJ1-3; D unresolved. This sequence was found in a man aged 30-40 years with COVID-19, enrolled during active disease. The sample comprised peripheral blood. CDR3 sequence: CASSLGQYNPGNTIYF. CDR3 DNA sequence: TGCGCCAGCAGCTTGGGGCAATACAATCCTGGAAACACCATATATTTT.